Sequencing of this T cell receptor beta chain was carried out in a study of blood T cell repertoires in COVID-19. Overall study: Donors in the United States, Italy and Spain gave samples during acute or convalescent COVID-19. From T cells, B-cell-depleted T cells, or PBMCs came the material, which was cDNA or gDNA.

Per the original methods: Amplification from reference gene primers served as the basis for estimated nucleated cell counts. Profiled with immunoSEQ multiplex PCR; TCRdb holds only in-frame clones, not every one. V, J and clone size derive from that table, while D and trimming were established from the DNA sequence. Of under 200,000 clones in the sample, 87% were seen once. This CDR3 comprises 15 residues. CDR1 is SGHNT, CDR2 YYREEE, per germline (reference sequence). V lost 0 bases and J lost 4; bases outside the gene matches: 3. The J gene is TRBJ2-2, the V gene TRBV5-4, with 7 bases that match TRBD1. Sequenced input: peripheral blood. The clonotype comes from a man aged 55 to 70 with active or convalescent COVID-19. The CDR3 region is CASSLEGAGTGELFF. DNA of the CDR3: TGTGCCAGCAGCTTGGAGGGGGCGGGCACCGGGGAGCTGTTTTTT.